The 25 T cell receptor beta chains given below trace back to one sample, sequenced in a study of cytomegalovirus exposure and HLA in healthy donors. The PCR employed 60 Vbeta primers together with 13 Jbeta primers. TCRdb's table, derived via immunoSEQ multiplex PCR, lists solely in-frame clones and lacks some. The table includes 120,000 to 150,000 clones, about 75% detected once. Sequencing used PBMCs. The receptors originated from a woman aged 25-40 years in good health and CMV-seronegative.

This chain links TRBV30 with TRBJ1-3; D is undetermined. Germline CDR1 reads GTSNPN; CDR2 reads SVGIG (reference sequence). CDR3 length: 13 residues. Trimming stripped 2 bases from V and 1 base from J, with 6 bases between. CDR3 in amino acids: CAWSLLSGNTIYF. CDR3 sequence (DNA): TGTGCCTGGAGTTTGTTATCTGGAAACACCATATATTTT.

The V gene is TRBV19, the J gene TRBJ2-5; the match to TRBD2 covers 10 bases. The CDR3 length is 15 residues. V lost 8 bases to trimming and J lost 1 base; unmatched junction nucleotides: 7. The V gene's germline CDR1 is LNHDA and CDR2 SQIVND (reference sequence). CDR3 region: CASRVGTSVQETQYF. In DNA form, the CDR3 reads TGTGCCAGTCGGGTGGGGACTAGCGTCCAAGAGACCCAGTACTTC.

The chain recombines TRBV18 with TRBJ1-2, with 9 bases matching TRBD1. CDR3 length equals 17 residues. V shed 3 bases and J 4 bases; nucleotides not matched to a gene: 12. Germline CDR1 and CDR2: KGHSH and LQKENI. The DNA of the CDR3 is TGTGCCAGCTCACCCTTGGGACAGGGCACCATCCCCTATGGCTACACCTTC. This translates into CASSPLGQGTIPYGYTF.

This clone occurred a few times. The chain has TRBV2 and TRBJ1-2, with unresolved D. Germline CDR1 reads SNHLY; CDR2 reads FYNNEI. The CDR3 covers 15 residues. The V end lost 1 base, the J end lost 2 bases, and 11 bases lay between the germline ends. As DNA, the CDR3 is TGTGCCAGCAGTGAAGACTTAGGACTGAACTATGGCTACACCTTC. Translated: CASSEDLGLNYGYTF.

The V and J genes are TRBV7-2 and TRBJ2-7; TRBD2 matches 9 bases. The CDR3 runs 13 residues. The germline CDR1 and CDR2 sequences are SGHTA and FQGNSA. The V gene end was trimmed by 4 bases and the J gene end by 5 bases; junction bases not matched to a gene: 3. Here the CDR3 DNA reads TGTGCCAGCAGCTCCCAGCGGGGGGACGAGCAGTACGTC. Amino acid sequence: CASSSQRGDEQYV.

This sequence joins TRBV6-6 and TRBJ1-3; D gene unclear. Germline values: CDR1 MNHNY, CDR2 SVGAGI (reference sequence). V gave up 8 bases and J gave up 4 bases, with 12 bases separating them. This CDR3 is 13 amino acids long. CDR3 loop: CASGLGMGNTIYF. Here the CDR3 DNA reads TGTGCCAGCGGACTGGGGATGGGAAACACCATATATTTT.

The chain couples TRBV28 to TRBJ2-7; D might be TRBD1 (7 bases). Germline V gene lookup returns CDR1 MDHEN and CDR2 SYDVKM. This CDR3 spans 13 amino acids. Trimming stripped 3 bases from V and 4 bases from J, with 10 bases between. CDR3 sequence: CASSFQGGYEQYV. In DNA, the CDR3 is TGTGCCAGCAGTTTTCAGGGGGGATACGAGCAGTACGTC.

The chain links TRBV5-4 to TRBJ2-7; D is undetermined. V was cut by 9 bases and J by 6 bases, with 16 bases left in between. CDR1 and CDR2 (germline): SGHNT, YYREEE (reference sequence). The CDR3 is made up of 12 amino acids. CDR3 in amino acids: CATPFQRCEQYF. The CDR3 DNA sequence: TGTGCCACCCCATTTCAGCGCTGCGAGCAGTACTTC.

V and J are TRBV28 and TRBJ2-6, with D maybe TRBD1 (6 bases). Trimming cost V 8 bases and J 4 bases, with 21 bases left between them. The CDR3 is made up of 17 amino acids. CDR1 is MDHEN, CDR2 SYDVKM, per germline. The CDR3 DNA sequence: TGTGCCAGCCAAACCATTCAGGGGAAGGGCGGGGCCAACGTCCTGACTTTC. It is translated as CASQTIQGKGGANVLTF.

Only a few counts were recorded for this clone. The junction departs from germline at one end; a sequencing error may be responsible. Other DNA sequences in the sample encode the same CDR3. The genes are TRBV7-7 and TRBJ2-3; D perhaps matches TRBD2 (5 bases). This CDR3 spans 14 amino acids. Germline loops: CDR1 SSHAT, CDR2 FNYEAQ (reference sequence). Written as DNA, the CDR3 is TGTGCTAGCAGCTTACACGGGATGGGAGATACGCAGTATTTT. As protein: CASSLHGMGDTQYF.

The chain has TRBV7-6 and TRBJ2-3, with 9 bases aligning to TRBD2. J gave up 1 base and V 2 bases, and 7 bases lay outside the gene matches. CDR1 and CDR2 from the germline V gene are SGHVS and FNYEAQ. The CDR3 is 17 amino acids. The CDR3: CASSLSPAGGGTDTQYF. In DNA, the CDR3 is TGTGCCAGCAGCTTATCCCCAGCGGGAGGTGGCACAGATACGCAGTATTTT.

Comment on this clone: One junction end disagrees with the germline gene, perhaps due to a read error. For the CDR3, the DNA is TGTTCCAGCAGCTTAGTACTTAGCGGGAGTACAGATACGCAGTATTTT. It is translated as CSSSLVLSGSTDTQYF. The V and J genes are TRBV7-9 and TRBJ2-3; TRBD2 agrees at 9 bases. This CDR3 is built from 16 residues. From germline, CDR1 is SEHNR and CDR2 FQNEAQ (reference sequence).

This clone appeared a single time. This chain's CDR3 is CASSFGARTSGRVDTQYF. The CDR3 DNA is TGTGCCAGCAGTTTCGGTGCACGGACTAGCGGGAGGGTGGATACGCAGTATTTT. The J gene is TRBJ2-3, the V gene TRBV28, with TRBD2 matching 15 bases. Germline V gene sequence: CDR1 MDHEN, CDR2 SYDVKM. The CDR3 has 18 residues. Trimming removed 3 bases from V and 6 bases from J; junction bases left unmatched: 10.

The genes are TRBV30 and TRBJ2-3; D is perhaps TRBD1 (6 bases). CDR3 length: 12 amino acids. Germline V gives CDR1 GTSNPN, CDR2 SVGIG (reference sequence). Between the trimmed V and J ends, which lost 4 bases and 4 bases, there was a span of 9 bases. DNA of the CDR3: TGTGCCTGGAACCAGGGGTCAGATACGCAGTATTTT. The encoded protein is CAWNQGSDTQYF.

The chain recombines TRBV7-3 with TRBJ2-1; TRBD2 matches 12 bases. The CDR3 loop spans 18 amino acids. Trimming removed 5 bases from V and 0 bases from J; junction bases left unmatched: 8. Germline V gene lookup returns CDR1 SGHTA and CDR2 FQGTGA. The CDR3 coding sequence is TGTGCCAGCAGCGCGACTAGCGGGAGTCTCAACTCCTACAATGAGCAGTTCTTC. This sequence encodes CASSATSGSLNSYNEQFF.

The chain couples TRBV4-1 to TRBJ2-5; TRBD2 matches 7 bases. This CDR3 comprises 17 residues. V lost 0 bases, J lost 1 base, and 8 bases stayed unmatched. CDR1 and CDR2 (germline): MGHRA, YSYEKL. The CDR3 sequence is CASSQESAGAGQETQYF. For the CDR3, the DNA is TGCGCCAGCAGCCAAGAGTCTGCGGGAGCGGGCCAAGAGACCCAGTACTTC.

CDR3 nucleotides: TGTGCCAGCAGTTTTGCTAGAAGGGGCAGGGGGCGAAGTGGGGACAATGAGCAGTTCTTC. This codes for CASSFARRGRGRSGDNEQFF. The rearrangement links TRBV7-8 to TRBJ2-1; TRBD1 aligns across 8 bases. V lost 6 bases to trimming and J lost 5 bases; unmatched junction nucleotides: 24. This CDR3 contains 20 residues. Germline values: CDR1 SGHVS, CDR2 FQNEAQ.

J is TRBJ1-2 and V is TRBV6-1, with D perhaps TRBD1 (5 bases). Deletions cut 8 bases from V and 3 bases from J, with 13 bases between. CDR3 length: 13 residues. CDR1 is MNHNS, CDR2 SASEGT, per germline. The CDR3 nucleotides read TGTGCCAGCGGCGAAAGGGGTTACTATGGCTACACCTTC. Translated: CASGERGYYGYTF.

The genes are TRBV10-3 and TRBJ2-7; 8 nucleotides match TRBD1. The CDR3 is 14 amino acids. The junction had 4 bases not matched to a gene; V was cut back by 2 bases and J by 4 bases. Germline CDR1 and CDR2: ENHRY and SYGVKD. This chain's CDR3 is CAISEGTGGYEQYF. The DNA for the CDR3 is TGTGCCATCAGTGAGGGGACAGGCGGTTACGAGCAGTACTTC.

The chain carries TRBV29-1 and TRBJ1-1; D is unresolved. V dropped 4 bases and J dropped 1 base, with 7 bases sitting between them. CDR3 length equals 12 residues. Germline CDR1 reads SQVTM; CDR2 reads ANQGSEA. The CDR3 region has the DNA TGCAGCGTTGGTAAAGCGAACACTGAAGCTTTCTTT. Protein: CSVGKANTEAFF.

V is TRBV6-5 and J is TRBJ1-2; D is possibly TRBD1 (5 bases). Looked up from germline, CDR1 is MNHEY and CDR2 is SVGAGI. This CDR3 has 12 residues. V gave up 6 bases and J gave up 4 bases, with 9 bases separating them. Here the CDR3 reads CASSREFYGYTF. The CDR3 nucleotides are TGTGCCAGCAGCAGGGAATTCTATGGCTACACCTTC.

The rearrangement links TRBV5-1 to TRBJ2-7; 8 nucleotides agree with TRBD2. The CDR3 has 13 residues. CDR1 is SGHRS, CDR2 YFSETQ, per germline. V was clipped by 1 base and J by 3 bases; unmatched bases: 0. This CDR3 is CASSLREGYEQYF. The CDR3 DNA is TGCGCCAGCAGCTTGCGGGAGGGCTACGAGCAGTACTTC.

CDR3 protein: CASLPIAAQETQYF. For the CDR3, the DNA is TGTGCCAGCCTACCTATAGCGGCCCAAGAGACCCAGTACTTC. The chain joins TRBV28 to TRBJ2-5, with D possibly matching TRBD2 (6 bases). The germline CDR1 and CDR2 sequences are MDHEN and SYDVKM. CDR3 size: 14 residues. V was pared by 8 bases and J by 1 base, with 14 bases between.

V usage is TRBV30 and J usage is TRBJ2-6; unclear D gene. CDR1 GTSNPN and CDR2 SVGIG come from the germline V gene (reference sequence). The CDR3 loop spans 16 amino acids. Trimming took off 7 bases at V and 0 bases at J, with 16 bases between the two ends. CDR3 region: CALLGQYGSGANVLTF. The CDR3 DNA reads TGTGCCTTGCTGGGCCAGTATGGCTCTGGGGCCAACGTCCTGACTTTC.

As DNA, the CDR3 is TGTGCCAGCAGCAAAGTTTGGCAGAACTACGAGCAGTACTTC. Amino acids: CASSKVWQNYEQYF. J is TRBJ2-7 and V is TRBV21-1; the tabulated D call, TRBD1, remains unverified against the DNA. TRBV21-1 has pseudogene status. The CDR3 runs to 14 residues.